Presented here are 11 T cell receptor beta chains from one specimen sequenced in a study of Graves' ophthalmopathy and Graves' hyperthyroidism. Investigators amplified TCR beta CDR3 regions from RNA transcripts. After a first-round RT-PCR with HTBI primers, a second-round multiplex PCR was run. MiXCR, run by TCRdb on the multiplex PCR reads, gives a single entry per CDR3 protein. The table lists 400,000 to 500,000 distinct CDR3 sequences, under 25% of them singletons. Sample: peripheral blood. The receptors here all came from a woman under 30 with stable Graves' hyperthyroidism.

The chain employs TRBV9 and TRBJ1-2; unclear D gene. Germline V gene sequence: CDR1 SGDLS, CDR2 YYNGEE. V lost 0 bases to trimming and J lost 8 bases, with 17 bases between them. This CDR3 is 15 amino acids long. CDR3 in amino acids: CASSVALGSYGGYTF. In DNA, the CDR3 is TGTGCCAGCAGCGTAGCTTTAGGCTCCTATGGGGGCTACACCTTC.

This clonotype was counted many times. The chain is built from TRBV20-1 and TRBJ1-6; D gene uncertain. Looked up from germline, CDR1 is DFQATT and CDR2 is SNEGSKA (reference sequence). The CDR3 sequence is 15 residues long. Trimming removed 3 bases from V and 6 bases from J, with 15 bases in between. The CDR3 DNA is TGCAGTGCTAGCCCTTCGGGAATTGGTAATTCACCCCTCCACTTT. This encodes CSASPSGIGNSPLHF.

This clonotype was counted ten times or more. The rearrangement joins TRBV12-3 or TRBV12-4 to TRBJ1-2, with 7 positions matching TRBD1. J lost 5 bases, V lost 3 bases, and 15 bases had no gene match. The CDR3 runs to 17 residues. As DNA, the CDR3 is TGTGCCAGCAGTTTTTACCCCAAAAAACGACAGGGTTATGGCTACACCTTC. This codes for CASSFYPKKRQGYGYTF.

The gene calls are TRBV5-1 and TRBJ1-1; 7 bases are a match to TRBD1. The V gene end was trimmed by 8 bases and the J gene end by 1 base; junction bases not matched to a gene: 11. The CDR3 spans 15 residues. Germline values: CDR1 SGHRS, CDR2 YFSETQ. The CDR3 DNA reads TGCGCCAGAGGGCGAACAGGGGTCGAGAACACTGAAGCTTTCTTT. Translated: CARGRTGVENTEAFF.

This clonotype occurred a few times. In DNA form, the CDR3 reads TGTGCCAGCAGTCCCGGACAGGTTGGGCAAGCTTTCTTT. Translating it yields CASSPGQVGQAFF. The V and J genes are TRBV28 and TRBJ1-1, with TRBD1 identical over 7 bases. Germline V CDR1 and CDR2: MDHEN, SYDVKM. The CDR3 is 13 amino acids. The V gene end was trimmed by 5 bases and the J gene end by 9 bases; junction bases not matched to a gene: 9. The full variable domain, in which reference TRBV28 and TRBJ1-1 provide the parts outside the CDR3, is DVKVTQSSRYLVKRTGEKVFLECVQDMDHENMFWYRQDPGLGLRLIYFSYDVKMKEKGDIPEGYSVSREKKERFSLILESASTNQTSMYLCASSPGQVGQAFFGQGTRLTVV.

The table lists this clonotype with many counts. The chain is built from TRBV5-1 and TRBJ2-7; D is uncertain. V lost 7 bases and J 6 bases, leaving 14 bases between the germline ends. There are 12 residues in the CDR3. CDR1 and CDR2 (germline): SGHRS, YFSETQ. The CDR3 DNA reads as TGCGCCAGCCGCGGAACGGCTCGCGAGCAGTACTTC. This translates into CASRGTAREQYF.

V usage is TRBV6-1 and J usage is TRBJ2-7; D not resolved. V lost 1 base, J lost 2 bases, and 12 bases lay in between. This CDR3 has 15 amino acids. CDR1 is MNHNS and CDR2 is SASEGT in the germline V gene. CDR3 loop: CASSEGHPLTYEQYF. The CDR3 DNA reads as TGTGCCAGCAGTGAAGGCCATCCACTGACCTACGAGCAGTACTTC.

This clonotype was detected many times. Likely a read error: the CDR3 ends without its conserved phenylalanine or tryptophan. This rearrangement joins TRBV12-3 or TRBV12-4 to TRBJ2-2; 8 bases map to TRBD2. The ends lost 5 bases at V and 1 base at J; junction bases unmatched: 9. The CDR3 spans 17 residues. The CDR3 is CASSMVGGGKNTGELFC. CDR3 coding DNA: TGTGCCAGCAGTATGGTGGGCGGGGGGAAGAACACCGGGGAGCTGTTTTGT.

A word on this clonotype: A much larger clone is a single base away; this may be a read error. The V and J genes are TRBV6-1 and TRBJ2-2; D might be TRBD2 (5 bases). The CDR3 length is 14 residues. The germline CDR1 and CDR2 sequences are MNHNS and SASEGT. This CDR3 reads CASTLQRNTGELCF. The CDR3 nucleotides read TGTGCCAGCACCCTACAACGAAACACCGGGGAGCTGTGTTTT.

This clonotype was picked up many times. The V gene is TRBV7-2, the J gene TRBJ2-7; unclear D gene. The CDR3 has 14 amino acids. Germline CDR1 is SGHTA and CDR2 is FQGNSA. The V gene lost 5 bases and the J gene lost 0 bases, with 11 bases spanning the gap. CDR3 nucleotides: TGTGCCAGCAGCGGAGAGAGGAGCTCCTACGAGCAGTACTTC. Its protein product is CASSGERSSYEQYF. Together with reference TRBV7-2 and TRBJ2-7, the CDR3 gives the full variable domain: GAGVSQSPSNKVTEKGKDVELRCDPISGHTALYWYRQSLGQGLEFLIYFQGNSAPDKSGLPSDRFSAERTGGSVSTLTIQRTQQEDSAVYLCASSGERSSYEQYFGPGTRLTVT.

The V call is TRBV7-3, the J call TRBJ2-2; 9 positions agree with TRBD1. V was clipped by 1 base and J by 7 bases; unmatched bases: 4. The CDR3 has 15 residues. Germline loops: CDR1 SGHTA, CDR2 FQGTGA. CDR3 region: CASSLSGTGNGELFF. The CDR3 region has the DNA TGTGCCAGCAGCTTAAGCGGGACAGGGAACGGGGAGCTGTTTTTT.